Presented here are 14 T cell receptor beta chains from one specimen sequenced in a study of blood T cell repertoires in COVID-19. The protocol was immunoSEQ multiplex PCR, while the TCRdb copy is restricted to in-frame clones and leaves out a portion. The sample consists of approximately 230,000 clones, around 88% of them appearing once. Sequences were obtained from peripheral blood. The receptor set was obtained from a young woman with COVID-19, enrolled during active disease.

CDR3 residues: CATSTDRWTGAEEQYV. The CDR3 coding sequence is TGTGCCACCAGCACCGACCGATGGACAGGGGCGGAGGAGCAGTACGTC. V and J are TRBV15 and TRBJ2-7; 9 nucleotides line up with TRBD1. With 4 bases clipped from V and 7 bases from J, the junction kept 14 bases outside the gene matches. The germline CDR1 and CDR2 sequences are LNHNV and YYDKDF (reference sequence). The CDR3 length is 16 residues.

The chain joins TRBV6-2 or TRBV6-3 to TRBJ2-3; D call uncertain. Germline lookup yields CDR1 MNHEY and CDR2 SVGEGT. The germline V and J ends were trimmed by 4 bases and 8 bases, with 10 bases remaining between them. The CDR3 runs 12 residues. DNA for the CDR3: TGTGCCAGCAGTTCTCCTAGTTCTACGCAGTATTTT. Amino acids: CASSSPSSTQYF.

The genes are TRBV6-5 and TRBJ2-5; D may be TRBD1 (7 bases). Germline V lookup: CDR1 MNHEY, CDR2 SVGAGI. V lost 2 bases, J lost 5 bases, and 15 bases lay in between. The CDR3 has 15 residues. In DNA form, the CDR3 reads TGTGCCAGCAGTTACGTCAGGGGGAGGTGGGAGACCCAGTACTTC. Its protein is CASSYVRGRWETQYF.

The rearrangement joins TRBV7-9 to TRBJ2-5; 11 bases agree with TRBD2. This CDR3 comprises 15 residues. After removal of 3 bases from V and 5 bases from J, the junction contained 5 bases not matched to a gene. CDR1 is SEHNR and CDR2 is FQNEAQ in the germline V gene (reference sequence). Here the CDR3 DNA reads TGTGCCAGCAGCTTTAGCGGGGGGGGAATGGAGACCCAGTACTTC. It is translated as CASSFSGGGMETQYF.

The rearrangement links TRBV20-1 to TRBJ1-2; the match to TRBD1 covers 12 bases. Looked up from germline, CDR1 is DFQATT and CDR2 is SNEGSKA (reference sequence). V was pared by 3 bases and J by 8 bases, with 10 bases of the junction left unmatched. The CDR3 is 15 amino acids. CDR3 amino acids: CSASRMGQGAGGYTF. CDR3 DNA sequence: TGCAGTGCTAGTCGTATGGGACAGGGGGCAGGCGGCTACACCTTC.

This rearrangement joins TRBV5-4 to TRBJ2-5; 9 nucleotides match TRBD1. The V and J ends lost 2 bases and 3 bases, in that order; junction bases with no gene match: 2. This CDR3 is built from 14 residues. Per the germline V gene, CDR1 is SGHNT and CDR2 is YYREEE (reference sequence). This chain's CDR3 is CASSFDRGEETQYF. Here the CDR3 DNA reads TGTGCCAGCAGCTTCGACAGGGGGGAAGAGACCCAGTACTTC.

The chain couples TRBV5-6 to TRBJ2-7, with a tentative D call TRBD2 (6 bases). Germline V gene sequence: CDR1 SGHDT, CDR2 YYEEEE. V was cut by 2 bases and J by 4 bases, with 10 bases left in between. CDR3 length: 13 amino acids. Here the CDR3 DNA reads TGTGCCAGCAGCTTAGGAGGGATTTACGAGCAGTACTTC. The encoded protein is CASSLGGIYEQYF.

About this clone: One junction end disagrees with the germline gene, perhaps due to a read error. The rearrangement uses TRBV6-2 or TRBV6-3 and TRBJ2-2, with D tentatively TRBD2 (5 bases). CDR3 length: 14 residues. The germline gives CDR1 MNHEY, CDR2 SVGEGT. This CDR3 is CASSYSGNTGELFF. The CDR3 coding sequence is TGTGCCAGCAGTTATTCCGGGAACACGGGGGAGCTGTTTTTT.

The chain links TRBV9 to TRBJ2-3; 8 nucleotides agree with TRBD1. V lost 4 bases and J lost 3; bases outside the gene matches: 1. The CDR3 sequence is 13 residues long. Germline V gene lookup returns CDR1 SGDLS and CDR2 YYNGEE. CDR3 protein: CASSRTGTDTQYF. CDR3 DNA: TGTGCCAGCAGCCGGACAGGGACAGATACGCAGTATTTT.

As for this clone: Germline and junction disagree at one end, which may indicate a read error. Other DNA sequences in this specimen translate into the identical CDR3. The chain uses TRBV4-1 and TRBJ2-2; 7 bases line up with TRBD1. Germline assignment: CDR1 MGHRA and CDR2 YSYEKL. The CDR3 is 16 residues long. CDR3 in DNA: TGCGCCAGCAGCCAAGGACAGGGAGCTAACACCGGGGAGTTGTTTTTT. This sequence encodes CASSQGQGANTGELFF.

The CDR3 coding sequence is TGTGCCAGCAGCACCGGACAGGGGACTAATCAGCCCCAGCATTTT. It is translated as CASSTGQGTNQPQHF. V usage is TRBV5-5 and J usage is TRBJ1-5; TRBD1 agrees at 9 bases. This CDR3 spans 15 amino acids. Germline trimming cut 4 bases from V and 4 bases from J; bases unmatched to any gene: 6. Germline loops: CDR1 SGHKS, CDR2 YYEKEE (reference sequence).

The rearrangement links TRBV3-1 (or the pseudogene TRBV3-2) to TRBJ2-3, with 10 positions matching TRBD1. Trimming cost V 4 bases and J 6 bases; bases outside gene matches: 7. The CDR3 consists of 15 residues. In germline, CDR1 is LGHDT, CDR2 YNNKEL (reference sequence). For the CDR3, the DNA is TGTGCCAGCAGCCCGACAGGGGGCAGCTACGATACGCAGTATTTT. The encoded protein is CASSPTGGSYDTQYF.

J is TRBJ2-2 and V is TRBV4-3; TRBD2 agrees at 9 bases. Looked up from germline, CDR1 is LGHNA and CDR2 is YSLEER. This CDR3 comprises 16 residues. V was clipped by 4 bases and J by 4 bases; unmatched bases: 7. Written as DNA, the CDR3 is TGCGCCAGCAGCCTCCTAGCGGGACGAGGCACCGGGGAGCTGTTTTTT. It specifies CASSLLAGRGTGELFF.

This sequence joins TRBV12-3 or TRBV12-4 and TRBJ2-7, with D possibly being TRBD1 (5 bases). The CDR3 covers 11 residues. Trimming took off 8 bases at V and 6 bases at J, with 11 bases between the two ends. As DNA, the CDR3 is TGTGCCAGCGGCAGGGTAGGCGAGCAGTACTTC. The encoded protein is CASGRVGEQYF.